The source of this T cell receptor beta chain is a study of Graves' ophthalmopathy and Graves' hyperthyroidism. In this sample, this clonotype turned up a few times. This CDR3 is built from 15 residues. V lost 5 bases and J lost 5; bases outside the gene matches: 8. Amplifying from RNA transcripts, the study obtained TCR beta CDR3 regions. After a first-round RT-PCR with HTBI primers, a second-round multiplex PCR was run. TCRdb ran MiXCR on the multiplex PCR reads and lists one entry per CDR3 protein. Of 900,000 to 1,200,000 distinct CDR3 sequences in the sample, about 40% were seen once. Sample: peripheral blood or thyroid tissue (not recorded which). This TCR was recovered from an adult man with Graves' hyperthyroidism. V and J are TRBV12-3 or TRBV12-4 and TRBJ1-4; 7 positions agree with TRBD1. CDR3 loop: CASSEGAGGNEKLFF. The DNA for the CDR3 is TGTGCCAGCAGTGAGGGGGCGGGGGGAAATGAAAAACTGTTTTTT.